The source of this T cell receptor beta chain is a study of CD8 T cells in ankylosing spondylitis. The study's findings and limits: Seemingly distinctive of ankylosing spondylitis blood was a TCR beta motif formed by eight highly homologous variants. The clones that were linked to disease were reported to be significantly enriched in matched synovial fluid samples from ankylosing spondylitis patients.

Germline lookup yields CDR1 SGHTA and CDR2 FQGTGA. V dropped 5 bases and J dropped 6 bases, with 15 bases sitting between them. CDR3 length equals 14 residues. As the method for making TCR beta libraries, quantitative 5'-RACE with molecular barcodes was used. TCRdb ran MiXCR on the 5' RACE reads and lists one entry per CDR3 protein. The repertoire consists of some 92,000 distinct CDR3 sequences, with around 27% occurring once and the leading ten covering 50% to 60%. This clonotype was detected ten times or more. Its antigen is not identified. Sequenced input: blood, either unsorted or a sorted T cell fraction (not recorded which). This TCR was recovered from a male donor with ankylosing spondylitis or in good health (not recorded which). The chain carries TRBV7-3 and TRBJ2-3, with D unresolved. CDR3 residues: CASSHRGPSDTQYF. CDR3 nucleotide sequence: TGTGCCAGCAGCCACCGCGGCCCGTCGGATACGCAGTATTTT.